This T cell receptor (beta chain) was documented in a study of response to subunit inactivated influenza vaccine. Study-wide points: Authors suggested each seasonal flu vaccination may recruit only limited numbers of new T cells.

This clonotype occurred many times. Its antigen is still unknown. One entry per CDR3 protein results from TCRdb running MiXCR on the RT-PCR reads. The table has around 470,000 distinct CDR3 sequences, 7.2% seen once. The input for sequencing was PBMCs from blood, taken 23 to 25 months after vaccination. The sequence came from a man between 50 and 70 years old who received an inactivated influenza vaccine.

For the CDR3, the DNA is TGTGCCGCAGCAATGACCCAGTTCCAAGAGACCCAGTACTTC. Translating it yields CAAAMTQFQETQYF. This chain connects TRBV10-3 to TRBJ2-5, with D unclear. The V gene's germline CDR1 is ENHRY and CDR2 SYGVKD. The CDR3 is 14 residues long. V lost 11 bases to trimming and J lost 1 base, with 17 bases between them.